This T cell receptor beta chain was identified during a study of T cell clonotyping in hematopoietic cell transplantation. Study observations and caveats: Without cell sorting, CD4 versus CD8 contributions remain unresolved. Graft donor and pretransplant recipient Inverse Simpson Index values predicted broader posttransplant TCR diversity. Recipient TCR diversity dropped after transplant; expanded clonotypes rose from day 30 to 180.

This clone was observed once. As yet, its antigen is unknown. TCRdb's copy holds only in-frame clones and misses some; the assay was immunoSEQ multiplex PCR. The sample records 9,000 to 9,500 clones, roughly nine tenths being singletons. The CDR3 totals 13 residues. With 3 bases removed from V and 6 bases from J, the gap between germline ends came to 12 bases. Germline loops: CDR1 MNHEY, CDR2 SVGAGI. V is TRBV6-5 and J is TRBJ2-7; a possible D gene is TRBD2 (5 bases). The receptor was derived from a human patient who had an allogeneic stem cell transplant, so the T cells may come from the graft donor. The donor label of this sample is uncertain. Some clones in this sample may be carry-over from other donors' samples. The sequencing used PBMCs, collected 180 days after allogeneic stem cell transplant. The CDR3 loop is CASSYYAAAEQYF. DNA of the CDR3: TGTGCCAGCAGTTATTACGCAGCGGCCGAGCAGTACTTC.